A single sample is the source of the 13 T cell receptor beta chains below, sequenced in a study of T cells in tuberculosis. Time point reported: new active TB diagnosis, blood taken before or within 7 days of starting treatment. TCRdb's table, derived via immunoSEQ multiplex PCR, lists solely in-frame clones and lacks some. Of roughly 34,000 clones in the sample, 70% to 90% are singletons; the top ten hold approximately 5.1%. The sequencing here drew on PBMCs, taken at tuberculosis diagnosis. These receptors all come from an adult with tuberculosis.

The chain is built from TRBV4-1 and TRBJ2-5; perhaps TRBD2 as D (6 bases). Germline CDR1 and CDR2: MGHRA and YSYEKL. The CDR3 runs 17 residues. V lost 2 bases to trimming and J lost 5 bases, with 21 bases between them. DNA of the CDR3: TGCGCCAGCAGCCAATACGGTCTGGCAGACCGGGAGGAGACCCAGTACTTC. It encodes CASSQYGLADREETQYF.

This clone was counted a single time. The V and J genes are TRBV28 and TRBJ1-4; D not certain. Germline CDR1 MDHEN, CDR2 SYDVKM. The CDR3 has 13 amino acids. With 5 bases removed from V and 11 bases from J, the gap between germline ends came to 15 bases. In DNA form, the CDR3 reads TGTGCCAGCAGTCTTCCGGCGCCGGGGAAACTGTTTTTT. Protein product: CASSLPAPGKLFF.

The chain couples TRBV14 to TRBJ1-2, with D hard to call. Trimming stripped 4 bases from V and 0 bases from J, with 15 bases between. This CDR3 region has 16 residues. Germline V gene data show CDR1 as SGHDN and CDR2 as FVKESK. CDR3 DNA sequence: TGTGCCAGCAGCCCCGTTACAAACGCCGCTAACTATGGCTACACCTTC. Amino acids: CASSPVTNAANYGYTF. Using reference TRBV14 and TRBJ1-2 for the parts outside the CDR3, the full variable domain is EAGVTQFPSHSVIEKGQTVTLRCDPISGHDNLYWYRRVMGKEIKFLLHFVKESKQDESGMPNNRFLAERTGGTYSTLKVQPAELEDSGVYFCASSPVTNAANYGYTFGSGTRLTVV.

V usage is TRBV10-1 and J usage is TRBJ2-5; 8 nucleotides match TRBD2. Germline V gene data show CDR1 as WNHNN and CDR2 as SYGVQD (reference sequence). The ends lost 0 bases at V and 4 bases at J; junction bases unmatched: 7. The CDR3 covers 16 residues. As DNA, the CDR3 is TGCGCCAGCAGTGAGTCCACGGGAGGGCCGGGAGAGACCCAGTACTTC. Protein: CASSESTGGPGETQYF.

The chain recombines TRBV6-6 with TRBJ1-3, with 8 bases lining up with TRBD1. Trimming cost V 6 bases and J 4 bases; bases outside gene matches: 11. From germline, CDR1 is MNHNY and CDR2 SVGAGI (reference sequence). The CDR3 consists of 16 residues. The CDR3 reads CASSLARTGPGNTIYF. Written as DNA, the CDR3 is TGTGCCAGCAGCCTGGCTAGGACAGGGCCCGGAAACACCATATATTTT.

There are a few counts of this clone. The chain employs TRBV5-1 and TRBJ2-7; 7 bases agree with TRBD1. Losses at the gene ends were 1 base for V and 2 bases for J; bases not matched to a gene: 9. This CDR3 has 16 amino acids. Germline V gives CDR1 SGHRS, CDR2 YFSETQ. In DNA, the CDR3 is TGCGCCAGCAGCTTGTCCCGGGACAGATACACCTACGAGCAGTACTTC. This encodes CASSLSRDRYTYEQYF.

The chain joins TRBV6-5 to TRBJ1-1; unclear D gene. Germline V gene lookup returns CDR1 MNHEY and CDR2 SVGAGI. V lost 6 bases and J 1 base, leaving 12 bases between the germline ends. There are 14 residues in the CDR3. The CDR3 loop reads CASSPPGRNTEAFF. The CDR3 DNA follows: TGTGCCAGCAGCCCCCCTGGCCGGAACACTGAAGCTTTCTTT.

The chain carries TRBV1 and TRBJ2-5; TRBD2 is the table's D call and was not checked against the DNA. TRBV1 corresponds to a pseudogene. There are 12 residues in the CDR3. CDR3 sequence (DNA): TGCACCAGCAGCCAAGGAGAAGAGACCCAGTACTTC. The encoded protein is CTSSQGEETQYF.

The chain combines TRBV27 with TRBJ2-7, with 12 bases lining up with TRBD2. The CDR3 consists of 16 residues. CDR1 and CDR2 (germline): MNHEY, SMNVEV (reference sequence). J gave up 2 bases and V 4 bases, and 6 bases lay outside the gene matches. CDR3 sequence (DNA): TGTGCCAGCAGTTCCCGGACTAGCGGGATAACCTACGAGCAGTACTTC. Translated: CASSSRTSGITYEQYF.

The V call is TRBV29-1, the J call TRBJ1-1; TRBD1 aligns across 12 bases. CDR3 size: 14 residues. J was trimmed by 7 bases and V by 5 bases; bases with no gene match: 8. CDR1 SQVTM and CDR2 ANQGSEA come from the germline V gene. In nucleotides, the CDR3 is TGCAGCGTTAACCATGGGACAGGGGGCGATGAAGCTTTCTTT. This codes for CSVNHGTGGDEAFF.

The gene calls are TRBV6-1 and TRBJ2-7, with 10 bases that match TRBD2. This CDR3 region has 15 residues. From germline, CDR1 is MNHNS and CDR2 SASEGT. V was clipped by 7 bases and J by 3 bases; unmatched bases: 9. CDR3 region: CASNRELAGYYEQYF. The CDR3 coding sequence is TGTGCCAGCAACAGGGAACTAGCGGGATACTACGAGCAGTACTTC.

This clone has a single count. CDR3 in amino acids: CASSLSGDEQYF. CDR3 nucleotides: TGCGCCAGCAGCTTGAGCGGGGACGAGCAGTACTTC. The chain uses TRBV5-1 and TRBJ2-7; 7 nucleotides agree with TRBD2. Trimming took 1 base from V and 5 from J; bases not matched to a gene: 0. Germline CDR1 and CDR2: SGHRS and YFSETQ. The CDR3 totals 12 residues.

The chain joins TRBV23-1 to TRBJ2-7; D may be TRBD2 (7 bases). TRBV23-1 qualifies as an ORF whose function is uncertain. The CDR3 totals 19 residues. V shed 6 bases and J shed 0 bases, with 27 bases lying between them. The CDR3 protein is CASRGGTTAISRFSYEQYF. The CDR3 nucleotides read TGCGCCAGCAGGGGGGGGACAACGGCTATCTCACGATTCTCCTACGAGCAGTACTTC.